This TCR beta chain was found in a study of T cells after yellow fever vaccination. Making TCR cDNA involved 5'RACE template switching, which added UMIs and a universal primer site. TCRdb re-derived calls from the 5' RACE reads in MiXCR, one entry per CDR3 protein. The top ten clones hold roughly 0.93% of a sample with about 240,000 distinct CDR3 sequences, about 7% of them seen once. With 2 bases removed from V and 6 bases from J, the gap between germline ends came to 11 bases. This CDR3 is built from 12 residues. Germline lookup yields CDR1 DFQATT and CDR2 SNEGSKA (reference sequence). To note about this clonotype: Its antigen is not identified.

Study conclusions and caveats: Most primary-vaccination clones recurred post-booster (more than 95% CD4, about 90% CD8).

This chain joins TRBV20-1 and TRBJ2-7; D unresolved. The TCR sequence derives from a man aged 30 to 45 who received the YFV17D yellow fever vaccine. The input for sequencing was CD4+ T cells sorted from PBMCs, taken 15 days after the yellow fever booster vaccination. CDR3 sequence reads: CSARRAAGEQYF. CDR3 nucleotide sequence: TGCAGTGCTAGAAGGGCCGCAGGCGAGCAGTACTTC.